Shown below are 18 T cell receptor beta chains from a single sample sequenced in a study of blood T cell repertoires in COVID-19. Measured with immunoSEQ multiplex PCR; TCRdb has only the in-frame clones, and not every one. The top ten hold 2% to 2.5% of the sample, which has about 190,000 clones, around nine tenths seen once. The sequenced sample consisted of peripheral blood. These receptors were obtained from a man in his sixties or seventies with active or convalescent COVID-19.

The genes are TRBV7-9 and TRBJ2-5, with 14 bases lining up with TRBD2. V was clipped by 5 bases and J by 5 bases; unmatched bases: 7. The germline gives CDR1 SEHNR, CDR2 FQNEAQ (reference sequence). CDR3 length: 16 amino acids. CDR3 sequence reads: CASSPGTSGGIETQYF. For the CDR3, the DNA is TGTGCCAGCAGCCCTGGGACTAGCGGGGGTATCGAGACCCAGTACTTC.

This clone has only one observation. This chain joins TRBV5-1 and TRBJ2-5; 8 bases match TRBD2. CDR1 SGHRS and CDR2 YFSETQ come from the germline V gene. The CDR3 spans 15 residues. Trimming took 4 bases from V and 4 from J; bases not matched to a gene: 9. The CDR3 nucleotides are TGCGCCAGCAGCCTACCCGGGGGGGGCGGAGAGACCCAGTACTTC. Its translation: CASSLPGGGGETQYF.

This chain connects TRBV5-1 to TRBJ1-2, with 7 bases matching TRBD1. CDR1 and CDR2 from the germline V gene are SGHRS and YFSETQ. CDR3 length: 14 amino acids. The junction had 8 bases not matched to a gene; V was cut back by 4 bases and J by 5 bases. CDR3: CASSNWDSQYGYTF. Written as DNA, the CDR3 is TGCGCCAGCAGCAACTGGGACAGCCAGTATGGCTACACCTTC.

The rearrangement joins TRBV28 to TRBJ1-5; 8 nucleotides match TRBD1. The trim removed 6 bases at V and 7 bases at J, leaving 8 bases unmatched. This CDR3 contains 14 residues. Germline assignment: CDR1 MDHEN and CDR2 SYDVKM. This chain's CDR3 is CASRTTGGRQPQHF. Written as DNA, the CDR3 is TGTGCCAGCAGGACCACAGGGGGTAGACAGCCCCAGCATTTT. The variable domain in full, completed from reference TRBV28 and TRBJ1-5, reads DVKVTQSSRYLVKRTGEKVFLECVQDMDHENMFWYRQDPGLGLRLIYFSYDVKMKEKGDIPEGYSVSREKKERFSLILESASTNQTSMYLCASRTTGGRQPQHFGDGTRLSIL.

The chain recombines TRBV28 with TRBJ2-2, with 7 bases lining up with TRBD1. The trim removed 5 bases at V and 0 bases at J, leaving 3 bases unmatched. This CDR3 is 15 amino acids long. Germline V gene data show CDR1 as MDHEN and CDR2 as SYDVKM. CDR3 nucleotide sequence: TGTGCCAGCAGTCCGGGACAGCCGAACACCGGGGAGCTGTTTTTT. It is translated as CASSPGQPNTGELFF.

The chain joins TRBV4-3 to TRBJ2-1; 12 bases agree with TRBD2. V shed 4 bases, J shed 8 bases, and the junction held 18 bases outside the gene matches. Germline lookup yields CDR1 LGHNA and CDR2 YSLEER. CDR3 size: 19 residues. CDR3 sequence: CASSPQGVHLAGGSDEQFF. The CDR3 DNA is TGCGCCAGCAGCCCCCAGGGGGTTCATCTAGCGGGAGGGTCGGATGAGCAGTTCTTC.

V usage is TRBV19 and J usage is TRBJ1-2; 8 nucleotides match TRBD1. The CDR3 sequence is 15 residues long. Germline V gene lookup returns CDR1 LNHDA and CDR2 SQIVND (reference sequence). The V and J ends lost 3 bases and 3 bases, in that order; junction bases with no gene match: 6. Here the CDR3 reads CASSIRQGSYYGYTF. The CDR3 DNA follows: TGTGCCAGTAGTATTAGACAGGGGTCGTACTATGGCTACACCTTC. Full variable domain (rest looked up from reference TRBV19 and TRBJ1-2): DGGITQSPKYLFRKEGQNVTLSCEQNLNHDAMYWYRQDPGQGLRLIYYSQIVNDFQKGDIAEGYSVSREKKESFPLTVTSAQKNPTAFYLCASSIRQGSYYGYTFGSGTRLTVV.

V gene TRBV6-2 or TRBV6-3 combines with J gene TRBJ2-1; tentative D call: TRBD2 (6 bases). Germline V lookup: CDR1 MNHEY, CDR2 SVGEGT. V lost 6 bases and J 7 bases, leaving 22 bases between the germline ends. CDR3 length: 16 residues. CDR3 amino acids: CASSPGLAGRRNEQFF. CDR3 coding DNA: TGTGCCAGCAGCCCAGGACTGGCCGGGAGACGGAATGAGCAGTTCTTC.

V is TRBV10-2 and J is TRBJ2-1; D is unclear. V was cut by 0 bases and J by 9 bases, with 12 bases left in between. The CDR3 is made up of 14 amino acids. Germline V gene data show CDR1 as WSHSY and CDR2 as SAAADI. CDR3 DNA sequence: TGCGCCAGCAGTGAGTCAAGTAGCTTTGGTGAGCAGTTCTTC. It yields the protein CASSESSSFGEQFF.

This clone was counted a few times. The rearrangement joins TRBV7-2 to TRBJ1-6; D possibly corresponds to TRBD1 (5 bases). Germline lookup yields CDR1 SGHTA and CDR2 FQGNSA. The CDR3 is 14 residues long. V was cut by 5 bases and J by 8 bases, with 13 bases left in between. CDR3 sequence reads: CASSKQGSDSPLHF. The CDR3 DNA follows: TGTGCCAGCAGCAAGCAGGGAAGCGATTCACCCCTCCACTTT.

V gene TRBV5-4 combines with J gene TRBJ2-1, with D perhaps matching TRBD2 (6 bases). The CDR3 spans 14 residues. V lost 6 bases and J 3 bases, leaving 13 bases between the germline ends. CDR1 is SGHNT, CDR2 YYREEE, per germline (reference sequence). CDR3 region: CASKDISGYNEQFF. CDR3 sequence (DNA): TGTGCCAGCAAAGACATTAGCGGCTACAATGAGCAGTTCTTC.

This clone was found once. CDR3 sequence reads: CASRSYYNEQFF. CDR3 DNA: TGTGCCAGCCGGTCGTACTACAATGAGCAGTTCTTC. This rearrangement joins TRBV12-3 or TRBV12-4 to TRBJ2-1; no definite D call. Trimming pared 8 bases from V and 3 bases from J, leaving 8 bases between. The CDR3 runs 12 residues.

The chain joins TRBV7-8 to TRBJ2-7; perhaps TRBD2 as D (7 bases). In germline, CDR1 is SGHVS, CDR2 FQNEAQ. The CDR3 runs to 13 residues. V shed 3 bases and J shed 6 bases, with 12 bases lying between them. For the CDR3, the DNA is TGTGCCAGCAGCTTGGGGGGGCGAGCCGAGCAGTACTTC. Translated, it gives CASSLGGRAEQYF.

This clone came up once. The chain carries TRBV28 and TRBJ1-3; D is possibly TRBD1 (6 bases). Germline CDR1 reads MDHEN; CDR2 reads SYDVKM. The CDR3 is made up of 14 amino acids. The V end lost 1 base, the J end lost 2 bases, and 6 bases lay between the germline ends. The CDR3 DNA sequence: TGTGCCAGCAGTTTATCAGGGGCTGGAAACACCATATATTTT. Translated: CASSLSGAGNTIYF. Using reference TRBV28 and TRBJ1-3 for the parts outside the CDR3, the full variable domain is DVKVTQSSRYLVKRTGEKVFLECVQDMDHENMFWYRQDPGLGLRLIYFSYDVKMKEKGDIPEGYSVSREKKERFSLILESASTNQTSMYLCASSLSGAGNTIYFGEGSWLTVV.

This clone turned up a few times. The chain has TRBV12-3 or TRBV12-4 and TRBJ1-6; D is undetermined. V gave up 8 bases and J gave up 9 bases, with 11 bases separating them. The length of the CDR3 is 12 residues. The CDR3 nucleotides read TGTGCCAGCTACTCGGTCGGTTCACCCCTCCACTTT. Its protein product is CASYSVGSPLHF.

This rearrangement joins TRBV7-2 to TRBJ1-1; tentatively, D is TRBD1 (5 bases). This CDR3 has 14 amino acids. V lost 6 bases, J lost 0 bases, and 11 bases lay in between. The V gene's germline CDR1 is SGHTA and CDR2 FQGNSA. The CDR3 nucleotides are TGTGCCAGCAGTTTATGGGGGGTGAACACTGAAGCTTTCTTT. This translates into CASSLWGVNTEAFF.

The chain carries TRBV3-1 (or the pseudogene TRBV3-2) and TRBJ2-5; TRBD2 matches 9 bases. The CDR3 totals 17 residues. V was pared by 3 bases and J by 1 base, with 9 bases of the junction left unmatched. Germline values: CDR1 LGHDT, CDR2 YNNKEL (reference sequence). CDR3 bases: TGTGCCAGCAGCCACGTTACTAGCGGGCCACTCCAAGAGACCCAGTACTTC. Its protein is CASSHVTSGPLQETQYF.

The chain has TRBV27 and TRBJ2-7; 8 bases are shared with TRBD2. The CDR3 consists of 17 residues. The J segment lost 0 bases and the V segment lost 5 bases, leaving 12 bases of the junction unmatched. The germline CDR1 and CDR2 sequences are MNHEY and SMNVEV (reference sequence). As DNA, the CDR3 is TGTGCCAGCAGTAAATTGACGGGGGGGTCGTTCTCCTACGAGCAGTACTTC. Encoded protein: CASSKLTGGSFSYEQYF.